The text below deals with one TCR beta chain. This clonotype was recorded at least ten times. What this receptor recognizes is not known. No much larger clonotype is one base removed from it; base qualities were not supplied. The data originate from a study of CD8+CD57+ T cells in acquired aplastic anemia (dated by TCRdb to the late 2010s). In terms of the full investigation: A mean of around 3 ug of DNA, ranging from roughly 0.19 to 30 ug, was extracted from sorted CD4+ and CD8+ cells. CD8+CD57+ expansion was defined as frequency above the mean frequency observed in healthy subjects. The research as a whole found: Patients and healthy controls showed no significant difference in CD8+ Simpson's diversity (P=0.060). Although 25 to 30 CD8+ CDR3 sequences were shared by patients and controls, these sequences appeared highly expressed in patients and within the immunodominant clones of patients.

TCR beta VDJ combination and CDR3 sequence profiling used genomic DNA as the template. An Illumina HiSeq 2000 was the platform used for TCR repertoire sequencing. As for how the authors treated the data: TRBV/TRBJ rearrangement plots, CDR3 size and DJ length profiles, and Simpson's diversity index were used to evaluate the repertoires. The immunodominant clone was defined as the most abundant DNA sequence in deep sequencing data. CDR3 amino acid sequences were checked for sharing across subjects and were also compared against the VDJdb database and published repertoires. TCRdb reprocessing: public reads trimmed at Q25 with fastp, clones called with MiXCR, in-frame beta chains kept. Rows are unified per CDR3 protein, each entry keeping the most common DNA and genes. The V and J calls and clone size come from TCRdb's table, not from the authors' own analysis. Counted in this sample were about 240,000 distinct CDR3 sequences; 47% of them appeared once. The ten largest clones add up to less than 9% of the sample.

The CDR1 and CDR2 encoded by the germline V gene (reference sequence) are LGHDT and YNNKEL. The CDR3 covers 13 residues, taking in both the cysteine and the phenylalanine. CDR3 DNA is the only sequence kept; it has 39 bases, read in frame from the first base. V and J are truncated by 4 bases and 4 bases respectively, leaving an intervening sequence of 9 bases. The patients picked for sequencing were ones in whom flow cytometry had shown an expansion of CD8+CD57+ cells. Every patient had severe acquired aplastic anemia, diagnosed using the International Study of Aplastic Anemia and Agranulocytosis and Camitta criteria. No patient had received any therapy when blood was sampled. In the study, sorted CD4+ and CD8+ blood T cells from patients with severe aplastic anemia and from healthy subjects underwent deep sequencing of TCR repertoires. Patients were enrolled in the USA under clinicaltrials.gov protocols 00001620, 01623167, 00001397, 00071045, 00081523 and 00961064. Ficoll-Paque density gradient centrifugation was used to isolate peripheral blood mononuclear cells. Before DNA extraction, CD4+ and CD8+ T cells were sorted by FACS or by magnetic beads.

The sequence is built from TRBV3-1 and TRBJ2-3; TRBD2 is a weak D gene call, 5 bases matching. The clonotype was recovered from a human donor with aplastic anemia. The source material was sorted CD4+, CD8+, or CD8+CD57+ T cells (not recorded which) from PBMCs. CDR3 sequence: CASSPVRADTQYF. The DNA sequence follows: TGTGCCAGCAGCCCAGTGAGGGCAGATACGCAGTATTTT.